One T cell receptor (beta chain) is described in this entry. Its matching antigen is unknown. This sample is drawn from a study of blood T cells in healthy people across ages. Study results and caveats: Estimated diversity that came from one million T cells was considered an underestimate. Diversity of TCR beta correlated strongly with naive T cell percentage.

The V gene lost 2 bases and the J gene lost 1 base, with 12 bases spanning the gap. Germline V gene lookup returns CDR1 SGHTA and CDR2 FQGNSA. The CDR3 spans 17 residues. Each sample provided at least 6 micrograms of extracted total RNA. Then a second PCR, running about 7 to 11 cycles, was carried out with a sample-barcoded 5' primer and a J-beta primer mix. Tags on each cDNA molecule came from a template-switch adaptor with 12 random nucleotides. Using its own MiXCR run on the 5' RACE reads, TCRdb lists one record per CDR3 protein. Of roughly 700,000 distinct CDR3 sequences in the sample, roughly 50% were seen once.

Input material: blood. The receptor was derived from a woman aged 60-75 years in good health. The chain links TRBV7-2 to TRBJ1-6; TRBD1 might be the D (6 bases). The CDR3 here is CASSLISGVSYNSPLHF. In DNA, the CDR3 is TGTGCCAGCAGCTTAATTTCAGGGGTATCCTATAATTCACCCCTCCACTTT.